Here is one T cell receptor (beta chain) with its context. This record belongs to a study of technical replicates of blood from a handful of donors. This CDR3 spans 15 amino acids. Trimming took 7 bases from V and 6 from J; bases not matched to a gene: 14. Germline assignment: CDR1 MNHNY and CDR2 SVGAGI (reference sequence). Measured with immunoSEQ multiplex PCR; TCRdb has only the in-frame clones, and not every one. The data contain around 67,000 clones, roughly 95% of them singletons. The TCR sequence derives from a human donor in good health. The V gene is TRBV6-6, the J gene TRBJ2-7; 8 bases agree with TRBD2. Input material: T cells isolated from PBMCs. In DNA form, the CDR3 reads TGTGCCAGCACCGAGGTCCGGGAGGGCCCCTCCGAGCAGTACTTC. Translation gives CASTEVREGPSEQYF.